The 13 T cell receptor beta chains presented below share a single source sample, sequenced in a study of spatial heterogeneity in lung cancer. The time point: sample taken at primary tumor resection. Whole RNA, isolated from tumor, nontumor lung or frozen PBMC, was sequenced without prior sorting. TCRdb reprocessed the 5' RACE reads with MiXCR, giving one entry per CDR3 protein. The sample consists of about 780 distinct CDR3 sequences, under 20% of them appearing once. The material sequenced was PBMCs, taken at surgery. Every receptor here comes from a male donor with early-stage non-small cell lung cancer.

A note on this clonotype: Little can be read into the size of this beta chain, an off-target read in a library designed for alpha chains. The J gene is TRBJ2-1, the V gene TRBV6-2 or TRBV6-3; D gene uncertain. CDR1 and CDR2 from the germline V gene are MNHEY and SVGEGT. The CDR3 covers 13 residues. Deletions cut 7 bases from V and 4 bases from J, with 11 bases between. The CDR3: CASTPEFYNEQFF. CDR3 DNA: TGTGCCAGCACCCCTGAGTTTTACAATGAGCAGTTCTTC.

In its sample, this clonotype is large (0.1 to 1%). This beta chain slipped into a library made for alpha chains as a stray read, so its size is not meaningful. The chain employs TRBV15 and TRBJ2-6; D gene uncertain. This CDR3 contains 16 residues. The V gene's germline CDR1 is LNHNV and CDR2 YYDKDF (reference sequence). V shed 0 bases and J shed 4 bases, with 10 bases lying between them. The CDR3 DNA is TGTGCCACCAGCAGAGAGAGTGGGTCCGGGGCCAACGTCCTGACTTTC. As protein: CATSRESGSGANVLTF.

A few counts support this clonotype. With the library built for alpha chains, this beta chain is off target and its frequency is not meaningful. V is TRBV27 and J is TRBJ1-6; 8 positions match TRBD1. Germline V CDR1 and CDR2: MNHEY, SMNVEV (reference sequence). The J segment lost 7 bases and the V segment lost 6 bases, leaving 5 bases of the junction unmatched. The CDR3 is 14 amino acids. CDR3 nucleotides: TGTGCCAGCAGCCCGGGACAGGCAAATTCACCCCTCCACTTT. Translated: CASSPGQANSPLHF.

This clonotype rates as large (0.1 to 1%). Being off target in a library aimed at alpha chains, this beta chain has a size of little meaning. The chain combines TRBV29-1 with TRBJ1-2, with D perhaps TRBD1 (5 bases). Trimming pared 3 bases from V and 2 bases from J, leaving 16 bases between. Germline CDR1 and CDR2: SQVTM and ANQGSEA. CDR3 length: 15 residues. The CDR3 here is CSVDQRTGGNYGYTF. The CDR3 DNA reads TGCAGCGTTGACCAAAGAACGGGGGGAAACTATGGCTACACCTTC. The variable domain in full, with the rest retrieved from reference TRBV29-1 and TRBJ1-2, is SAVISQKPSRDICQRGTSLTIQCQVDSQVTMMFWYRQQPGQSLTLIATANQGSEATYESGFVIDKFPISRPNLTFSTLTVSNMSPEDSSIYLCSVDQRTGGNYGYTFGSGTRLTVV.

A few counts support this clonotype. The library was designed around alpha chains, so this beta chain is a stray read whose abundance carries little weight. The chain couples TRBV5-1 to TRBJ2-7; a possible D gene is TRBD2 (6 bases). Looked up from germline, CDR1 is SGHRS and CDR2 is YFSETQ. V was trimmed by 6 bases and J by 0 bases, leaving 13 bases between them. This CDR3 is built from 14 residues. CDR3 DNA: TGCGCCAGCAACCGGGACTGGAGCTCCTACGAGCAGTACTTC. This sequence encodes CASNRDWSSYEQYF. Together with reference TRBV5-1 and TRBJ2-7, the CDR3 gives the full variable domain: KAGVTQTPRYLIKTRGQQVTLSCSPISGHRSVSWYQQTPGQGLQFLFEYFSETQRNKGNFPGRFSGRQFSNSRSEMNVSTLELGDSALYLCASNRDWSSYEQYFGPGTRLTVT.

Turning to this clonotype: This may be a read error: a much more frequent sequence differs by one nucleotide. This beta chain is an off-target read within a library intended for alpha chains, so its frequency means little. CDR3 protein: CANSLSGFEAFF. CDR3 nucleotide sequence: TGCGCCAACAGCCTCTCGGGGTTTGAAGCTTTCTTT. V and J are TRBV5-1 and TRBJ1-1; D gene unclear. Germline loops: CDR1 SGHRS, CDR2 YFSETQ. CDR3 length equals 12 residues.

Comments on this clonotype: This beta chain is a stray read from a library made for alpha chains; its abundance is not meaningful. This chain joins TRBV5-4 and TRBJ2-6; D remains unclear. The germline V and J ends were trimmed by 2 bases and 0 bases, with 9 bases remaining between them. The CDR3 is 16 residues long. Germline-derived CDR1 and CDR2 are SGHNT and YYREEE (reference sequence). CDR3 in amino acids: CASSFGRVSGANVLTF. Written as DNA, the CDR3 is TGTGCCAGCAGCTTCGGTCGGGTCTCTGGGGCCAACGTCCTGACTTTC.

Of note for this clonotype: This beta chain appears as a stray read in a library generated for alpha chains; its size is not informative. The chain links TRBV5-1 to TRBJ2-3, with TRBD2 matching 12 bases. V lost 5 bases, J lost 6 bases, and 4 bases stayed unmatched. The CDR3 contains 14 residues. CDR1 and CDR2 (germline): SGHRS, YFSETQ. CDR3 nucleotides: TGCGCCAGCAGGAGACTAGCGGGGGCGGATACGCAGTATTTT. Protein sequence: CASRRLAGADTQYF. The whole variable domain, filled in from reference TRBV5-1 and TRBJ2-3, reads KAGVTQTPRYLIKTRGQQVTLSCSPISGHRSVSWYQQTPGQGLQFLFEYFSETQRNKGNFPGRFSGRQFSNSRSEMNVSTLELGDSALYLCASRRLAGADTQYFGPGTRLTVL.

This clonotype has a handful of counts. This beta chain is a stray sequence in a library constructed for alpha chains; its clone size is not meaningful. J is TRBJ2-7 and V is TRBV20-1; possible D gene TRBD1, 6 bases. Trimming stripped 0 bases from V and 1 base from J, with 16 bases between. CDR1 and CDR2 (germline): DFQATT, SNEGSKA (reference sequence). The CDR3 extends over 16 amino acids. The CDR3 loop reads CSAREQGLGLSYEQYF. CDR3 nucleotides: TGCAGTGCTAGAGAGCAGGGGTTGGGATTGTCCTACGAGCAGTACTTC.

By its share, this clonotype is large. This beta chain is off target for a library built for alpha chains, so its abundance means little. This chain connects TRBV20-1 to TRBJ2-2; perhaps TRBD2 as D (5 bases). Trimming pared 5 bases from V and 1 base from J, leaving 20 bases between. The germline gives CDR1 DFQATT, CDR2 SNEGSKA (reference sequence). The CDR3 sequence is 17 residues long. Here the CDR3 DNA reads TGCAGTGCTCGACCCCACTCCGGGGTTCTGAACACCGGGGAGCTGTTTTTT. It translates to CSARPHSGVLNTGELFF.

A word on this clonotype: This beta chain turned up in a library designed for alpha chains; as an off-target read, its abundance says little. This rearrangement joins TRBV27 to TRBJ2-7; 8 bases agree with TRBD1. This CDR3 has 15 residues. Losses at the gene ends were 4 bases for V and 3 bases for J; bases not matched to a gene: 8. Germline loops: CDR1 MNHEY, CDR2 SMNVEV (reference sequence). CDR3 protein: CASSSPGTGIYEQYF. CDR3 nucleotide sequence: TGTGCCAGCAGTTCCCCCGGGACAGGTATCTACGAGCAGTACTTC.

By share of the sample, this clonotype is large. With the library built for alpha chains, this beta chain is off target and its frequency is not meaningful. This sequence joins TRBV5-4 and TRBJ2-2; 7 bases are a match to TRBD2. CDR3 size: 15 residues. The V gene end was trimmed by 4 bases and the J gene end by 3 bases; junction bases not matched to a gene: 6. Germline CDR1 and CDR2: SGHNT and YYREEE (reference sequence). Here the CDR3 DNA reads TGTGCCAGCAGCCCCAAGGCGGGGGACACCGGGGAGCTGTTTTTT. Translating gives CASSPKAGDTGELFF. Full variable domain (missing parts from reference TRBV5-4 and TRBJ2-2): ETGVTQSPTHLIKTRGQQVTLRCSSQSGHNTVSWYQQALGQGPQFIFQYYREEENGRGNFPPRFSGLQFPNYSSELNVNALELDDSALYLCASSPKAGDTGELFFGEGSRLTVL.

By share, this clonotype ranks as large. Found in a library prepared for alpha chains, this beta chain is an off-target read, and its abundance has little meaning. The chain employs TRBV7-2 and TRBJ2-7, with 11 bases lining up with TRBD2. The germline V gene encodes CDR1 SGHTA and CDR2 FQGNSA. Germline trimming cut 6 bases from V and 4 bases from J; bases unmatched to any gene: 11. There are 16 residues in the CDR3. The CDR3 region has the DNA TGTGCCAGCAGTCTAACTAGCGGGGGCGCAATTTACGAGCAGTACTTC. Translation gives CASSLTSGGAIYEQYF.